This note documents a single T cell receptor beta chain sequence. The CDR3 is made up of 14 amino acids. Per the germline V gene, CDR1 is SGHNT and CDR2 is YYREEE (reference sequence). The V end lost 5 bases, the J end lost 3 bases, and 13 bases lay between the germline ends. These data are taken from a study of long-term antiretroviral therapy in people with HIV. A v3.0 immunoSEQ assay was performed at survey level. Produced via immunoSEQ multiplex PCR; TCRdb's table is partial and in-frame only. The sample lists roughly 28,000 clones, 80% to 95% occurring once. The sequences come from unsorted PBMCs, collected 3.1 years after starting antiretroviral therapy. The chain carries TRBV5-4 and TRBJ2-3; TRBD2 might be the D (6 bases). The TCR comes from a man younger than 35 with HIV. CDR3 sequence reads: CASSGGTWTDTQYF. The CDR3 DNA reads TGTGCCAGCAGTGGAGGGACTTGGACAGATACGCAGTATTTT.